Described below is a single T cell receptor (beta chain) sequence and its context. No antigen is known for it. No base quality values were provided; no much bigger clone lies one nucleotide off. This entry is derived from a study of PD-1 blockade in mismatch repair-deficient tumors (dated by TCRdb to about 2017). Turning to the overall study: Between late 2013 and 2016, the trial enrolled approximately 90 consecutive patients with roughly eleven types of mismatch repair-deficient cancer, all of whom had received prior treatment and were progressing. Tumor-associated T cell clones were tracked in the peripheral blood of patients responding to PD-1 blockade by deep sequencing of TCR CDR3 regions. Results and caveats for the whole study, not just this receptor: Clones residing in the tumor, which were often undetectable in blood before treatment, expanded quickly after pembrolizumab and then contracted, generally before radiologic responses.

Libraries were built with the immunoSEQ multiplex PCR assay. TCRdb took this table from immuneACCESS and kept in-frame rearrangements with V and J called. Such tables lack part of the clones; where checked against another copy, unresolved V genes explain under half of the gap, and the rest is unexplained. This sample lists 100,000 to 150,000 clones; around 83% were detected once. The ten largest make up about 14% of the sample. Trimming removed 6 bases from V and 8 bases from J, leaving 23 bases between the germline ends. Measured from the cysteine to the phenylalanine, the CDR3 is 16 residues long. Of the read, only the CDR3 DNA is kept; its 48 bases are in frame from base 1. Taken from the germline V gene, the CDR1 and CDR2 loops are MDHEN and SYDVKM. For each enrolled patient, mismatch repair deficiency was established using either polymerase chain reaction or immunohistochemistry. Three patients who responded to pembrolizumab therapy underwent TCR sequencing. The phase II trial prospectively evaluated PD-1 blockade with pembrolizumab in advanced mismatch repair-deficient cancers, independent of tissue of origin. Peripheral blood T cell samples were gathered serially, both before PD-1 blockade started and at multiple time points afterward. The timing of each blood sample was reported as weeks after the first dose of pembrolizumab.

Specimen: peripheral blood, collected 44 weeks after starting pembrolizumab. In this chain, TRBV28 is recombined with TRBJ2-4, and possibly TRBD1, on 5 matching bases. This receptor was obtained from an adult with mismatch repair-deficient cancer. The DNA sequence is as follows: TGTGCCAGCAGCCCTATTCTCAGGGCTATCTTGGACATTCAGTACTTC. Its product reads: CASSPILRAILDIQYF. With the portions outside the CDR3 filled from the reference TRBV28 and TRBJ2-4 genes, the complete variable region becomes DVKVTQSSRYLVKRTGEKVFLECVQDMDHENMFWYRQDPGLGLRLIYFSYDVKMKEKGDIPEGYSVSREKKERFSLILESASTNQTSMYLCASSPILRAILDIQYFGAGTRLSVL.